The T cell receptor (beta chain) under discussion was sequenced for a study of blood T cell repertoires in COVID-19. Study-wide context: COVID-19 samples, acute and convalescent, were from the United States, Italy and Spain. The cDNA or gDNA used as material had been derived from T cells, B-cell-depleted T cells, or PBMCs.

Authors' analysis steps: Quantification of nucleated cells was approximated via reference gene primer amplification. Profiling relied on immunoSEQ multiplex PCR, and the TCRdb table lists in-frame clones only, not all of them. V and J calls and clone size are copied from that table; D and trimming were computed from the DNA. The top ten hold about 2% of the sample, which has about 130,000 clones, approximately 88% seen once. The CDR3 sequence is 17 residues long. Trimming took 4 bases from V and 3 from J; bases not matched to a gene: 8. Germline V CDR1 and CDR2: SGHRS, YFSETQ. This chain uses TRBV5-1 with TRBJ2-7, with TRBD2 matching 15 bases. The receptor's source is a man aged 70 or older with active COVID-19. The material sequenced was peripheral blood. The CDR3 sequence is CASSPEGTSGRYYEQYF. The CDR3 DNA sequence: TGCGCCAGCAGCCCCGAAGGGACTAGCGGGAGGTACTACGAGCAGTACTTC.